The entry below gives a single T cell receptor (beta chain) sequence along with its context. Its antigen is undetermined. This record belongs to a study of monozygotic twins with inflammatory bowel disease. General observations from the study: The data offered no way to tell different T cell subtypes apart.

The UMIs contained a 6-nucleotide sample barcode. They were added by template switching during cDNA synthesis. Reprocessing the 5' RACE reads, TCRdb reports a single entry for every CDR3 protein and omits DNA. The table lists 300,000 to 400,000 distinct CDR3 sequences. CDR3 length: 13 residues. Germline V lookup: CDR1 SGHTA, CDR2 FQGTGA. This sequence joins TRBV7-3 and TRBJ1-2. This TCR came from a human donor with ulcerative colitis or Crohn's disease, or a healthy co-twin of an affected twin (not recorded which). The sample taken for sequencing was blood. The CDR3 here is CASSYREGYGYTF.